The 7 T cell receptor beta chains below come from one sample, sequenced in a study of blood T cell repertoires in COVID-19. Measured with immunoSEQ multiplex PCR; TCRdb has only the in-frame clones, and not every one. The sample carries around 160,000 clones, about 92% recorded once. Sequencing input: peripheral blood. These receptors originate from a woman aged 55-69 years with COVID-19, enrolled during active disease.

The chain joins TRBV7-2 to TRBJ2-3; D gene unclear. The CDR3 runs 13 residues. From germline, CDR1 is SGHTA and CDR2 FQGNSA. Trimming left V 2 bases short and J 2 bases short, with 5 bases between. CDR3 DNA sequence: TGTGCCAGCAGCTTAATTAACACAGATACGCAGTATTTT. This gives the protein CASSLINTDTQYF.

DNA of the CDR3: TGTGCCCTCAGCGGTTTTGATCAGCCCCAGCATTTT. Protein product: CALSGFDQPQHF. The gene calls are TRBV5-3 and TRBJ1-5, with D unresolved. TRBV5-3 is an ORF; its function is uncertain. V lost 10 bases and J 5 bases, leaving 13 bases between the germline ends. The CDR3 sequence is 12 residues long.

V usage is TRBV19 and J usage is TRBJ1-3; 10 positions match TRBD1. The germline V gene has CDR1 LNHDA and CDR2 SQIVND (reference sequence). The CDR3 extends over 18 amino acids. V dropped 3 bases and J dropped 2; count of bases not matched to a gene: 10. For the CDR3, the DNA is TGTGCCAGTAGTATCGAGACAGGGGGCCGTGCTGCTGGAAACACCATATATTTT. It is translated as CASSIETGGRAAGNTIYF.

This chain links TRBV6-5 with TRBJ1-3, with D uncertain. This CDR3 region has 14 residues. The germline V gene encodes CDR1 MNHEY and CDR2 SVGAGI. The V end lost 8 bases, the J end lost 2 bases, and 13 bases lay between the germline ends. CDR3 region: CASRRRVTGNTIYF. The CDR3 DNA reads TGTGCCAGCCGCCGGCGGGTCACTGGAAACACCATATATTTT.

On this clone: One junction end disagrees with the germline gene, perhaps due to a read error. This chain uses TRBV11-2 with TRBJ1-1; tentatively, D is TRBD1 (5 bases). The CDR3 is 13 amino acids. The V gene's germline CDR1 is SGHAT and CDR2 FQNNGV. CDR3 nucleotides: TGTGCCAGCAGCAACTTAGCCGGGACTGGAGCTTTCTTT. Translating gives CASSNLAGTGAFF.

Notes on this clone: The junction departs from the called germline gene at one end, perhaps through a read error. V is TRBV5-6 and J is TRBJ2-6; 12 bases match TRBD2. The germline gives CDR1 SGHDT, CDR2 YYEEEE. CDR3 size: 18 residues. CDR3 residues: CASRLGLAGFSGANVLTF. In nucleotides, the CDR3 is TGTGCCAGCAGGTTGGGACTAGCGGGTTTCTCTGGGGCCAACGTCCTGACTTTC.

The CDR3 DNA reads as TGTGCCAGCAGTTATGACAGCCGGAGCAATAATTCACCCCTCCACTTT. Translated: CASSYDSRSNNSPLHF. The chain couples TRBV6-5 to TRBJ1-6, with D perhaps TRBD1 (5 bases). Germline loops: CDR1 MNHEY, CDR2 SVGAGI. With 3 bases removed from V and 5 bases from J, the gap between germline ends came to 14 bases. The CDR3 is made up of 16 amino acids.